This is a list of T cell receptor beta chains from one sample in a study of shared clonotypes between healthy human individuals. TCRdb keeps only in-frame clones here, not all; method: immunoSEQ multiplex PCR. The sample has some 1 million clones, about 70% seen once. Sequencing was performed on memory CD4+ T cells sorted from blood. The receptors stem from a man younger than 35 in good health. The CDR3 runs from the conserved cysteine through the conserved F or W. A D gene is named only where the DNA matches it firmly. Only some rows state a clone size, as once, few, many or a class for expanded clones.

V gene: TRBV30; D gene: -; clone size: once; J gene: TRBJ1-2; CDR3 protein: CAWSVGGINGYTF; CDR3 DNA: TGTGCCTGGAGTGTGGGGGGGATCAATGGCTACACCTTC
V gene: TRBV9; D gene: -; clone size: -; J gene: TRBJ2-3; CDR3 protein: CASSGELRNTDTQYF; CDR3 DNA: TGTGCCAGCAGTGGAGAACTTAGAAACACAGATACGCAGTATTTT
V gene: TRBV15; D gene: -; clone size: -; J gene: TRBJ2-2; CDR3 protein: CATSRVAFTGELFF; CDR3 DNA: TGTGCCACCAGCAGAGTAGCCTTCACCGGGGAGCTGTTTTTT
V gene: TRBV7-2; D gene: TRBD1; clone size: -; J gene: TRBJ1-5; CDR3 protein: CASSTGGGNQPQHF; CDR3 DNA: TGTGCCAGCAGCACAGGGGGCGGCAATCAGCCCCAGCATTTT
V gene: TRBV6-1; D gene: TRBD1; clone size: -; J gene: TRBJ1-5; CDR3 protein: CASSDQGAAQPQHF; CDR3 DNA: TGTGCCAGCAGCGACCAGGGGGCTGCTCAGCCCCAGCATTTT
V gene: TRBV30; D gene: -; clone size: -; J gene: TRBJ2-3; CDR3 protein: CAWELANTQYF; CDR3 DNA: TGTGCCTGGGAGTTAGCTAATACGCAGTATTTT
V gene: TRBV5-1; D gene: -; clone size: few; J gene: TRBJ1-1; CDR3 protein: CASRAGDDTEAFF; CDR3 DNA: TGCGCCAGCCGGGCAGGGGATGACACTGAAGCTTTCTTT
V gene: TRBV11-2; D gene: TRBD1; clone size: -; J gene: TRBJ1-4; CDR3 protein: CASSRSPGQGREKLFF; CDR3 DNA: TGTGCCAGCAGCCGATCACCGGGACAGGGCCGTGAAAAACTGTTTTTT
V gene: TRBV7-2; D gene: -; clone size: -; J gene: TRBJ2-5; CDR3 protein: CASSLAGVRETQYF; CDR3 DNA: TGTGCCAGCAGCTTGGCAGGGGTACGAGAGACCCAGTACTTC
V gene: TRBV5-4; D gene: TRBD1; clone size: -; J gene: TRBJ1-1; CDR3 protein: CASSFRQGAGTEAFF; CDR3 DNA: TGTGCCAGCAGCTTCCGACAGGGGGCGGGTACTGAAGCTTTCTTT
V gene: TRBV2; D gene: TRBD1; clone size: -; J gene: TRBJ1-4; CDR3 protein: CASSGGTVDNEKLFF; CDR3 DNA: TGTGCCAGCAGCGGGGGGACAGTTGATAATGAAAAACTGTTTTTT
V gene: TRBV9; D gene: TRBD2; clone size: once; J gene: TRBJ2-1; CDR3 protein: CASSVGITSGSSRARTKYNEQFF; CDR3 DNA: TGTGCCAGCAGCGTAGGAATAACTAGCGGGAGTTCGCGGGCCCGGACTAAATACAATGAGCAGTTCTTC
V gene: TRBV5-1; D gene: TRBD1; clone size: -; J gene: TRBJ2-2; CDR3 protein: CASSEGTGRRELFF; CDR3 DNA: TGCGCCAGCAGCGAAGGGACAGGCCGTCGGGAGCTGTTTTTT
V gene: TRBV10-3; D gene: -; clone size: -; J gene: TRBJ1-2; CDR3 protein: CAISESVSFTF; CDR3 DNA: TGTGCCATCAGTGAGTCTGTCTCCTTCACCTTC
V gene: TRBV7-3; D gene: TRBD1; clone size: -; J gene: TRBJ1-1; CDR3 protein: CASSRQGDTEAFF; CDR3 DNA: TGTGCCAGCAGTAGACAGGGCGACACTGAAGCTTTCTTT
V gene: TRBV5-1; D gene: -; clone size: many; J gene: TRBJ1-1; CDR3 protein: CASSYSMNTEAFF; CDR3 DNA: TGCGCCAGCAGCTACAGTATGAACACTGAAGCTTTCTTT
V gene: TRBV28; D gene: -; clone size: -; J gene: TRBJ1-5; CDR3 protein: CASSPRQKQHF; CDR3 DNA: TGTGCCAGCAGTCCCCGACAGAAACAGCATTTT
V gene: TRBV19; D gene: TRBD2; clone size: -; J gene: TRBJ2-3; CDR3 protein: CASTSSGSPSDTQYF; CDR3 DNA: TGTGCCAGTACCAGTAGCGGGAGCCCGTCAGATACGCAGTATTTT
V gene: TRBV2; D gene: -; clone size: -; J gene: TRBJ2-7; CDR3 protein: CASSVWSYEQYF; CDR3 DNA: TGTGCCAGCAGCGTGTGGTCCTACGAGCAGTACTTC
V gene: TRBV6-6; D gene: -; clone size: -; J gene: TRBJ2-2; CDR3 protein: CASSLGIITGELFF; CDR3 DNA: TGTGCCAGCAGTCTGGGGATTATCACCGGGGAGCTGTTTTTT
V gene: TRBV19; D gene: -; clone size: -; J gene: TRBJ2-5; CDR3 protein: CASSTGGKRHETQYF; CDR3 DNA: TGTGCCAGTAGTACTGGCGGAAAGAGGCACGAGACCCAGTACTTC
V gene: TRBV28; D gene: -; clone size: -; J gene: TRBJ1-6; CDR3 protein: CASSLWGVDNSPLHF; CDR3 DNA: TGTGCCAGCAGTTTATGGGGTGTGGATAATTCACCCCTCCACTTT
V gene: TRBV5-6; D gene: TRBD2; clone size: -; J gene: TRBJ2-3; CDR3 protein: CASSTLAEKTDTQYF; CDR3 DNA: TGTGCCAGCAGCACGCTAGCGGAAAAAACAGATACGCAGTATTTT
V gene: TRBV5-1; D gene: TRBD2; clone size: -; J gene: TRBJ2-1; CDR3 protein: CASSSLLAGVNEQFF; CDR3 DNA: TGCGCCAGCAGCTCCCTGCTAGCGGGAGTCAATGAGCAGTTCTTC
V gene: TRBV5-8; D gene: TRBD1; clone size: -; J gene: TRBJ1-1; CDR3 protein: CASSLDRGPLEAFF; CDR3 DNA: TGTGCCAGCAGCTTGGACAGGGGCCCCCTTGAAGCTTTCTTT
V gene: TRBV18; D gene: -; clone size: once; J gene: TRBJ1-2; CDR3 protein: CASSPNSGYTF; CDR3 DNA: TGTGCCAGCTCACCAAACAGTGGCTACACCTTC
V gene: TRBV6-6; D gene: -; clone size: -; J gene: TRBJ2-2; CDR3 protein: CASRSDTLNTGELFF; CDR3 DNA: TGTGCCAGCAGATCGGACACCCTGAACACCGGGGAGCTGTTTTTT
V gene: TRBV28; D gene: -; clone size: -; J gene: TRBJ1-3; CDR3 protein: CASITSGNTIYF; CDR3 DNA: TGTGCCAGCATAACCTCTGGAAACACCATATATTTT
V gene: TRBV7-3; D gene: TRBD2; clone size: -; J gene: TRBJ2-5; CDR3 protein: CASSLQRGETQYF; CDR3 DNA: TGTGCCAGCAGCTTACAGCGGGGGGAGACCCAGTACTTC
V gene: TRBV9; D gene: TRBD2; clone size: -; J gene: TRBJ2-1; CDR3 protein: CASSGVSGRAEQFF; CDR3 DNA: TGTGCCAGCAGCGGCGTTAGCGGGAGGGCCGAGCAGTTCTTC
V gene: TRBV5-1; D gene: TRBD1; clone size: -; J gene: TRBJ2-5; CDR3 protein: CASSLAGQEGPQYF; CDR3 DNA: TGCGCCAGCAGCTTGGCGGGACAGGAGGGTCCCCAGTACTTC
V gene: TRBV5-1; D gene: TRBD2; clone size: -; J gene: TRBJ2-5; CDR3 protein: CASSQTSGGQETQYF; CDR3 DNA: TGCGCCAGCAGCCAGACTAGCGGGGGCCAAGAGACCCAGTACTTC
V gene: TRBV7-2; D gene: TRBD2; clone size: -; J gene: TRBJ2-7; CDR3 protein: CASSQGLVANEQYF; CDR3 DNA: TGTGCCAGCAGCCAGGGACTAGTCGCCAACGAGCAGTACTTC
V gene: TRBV19; D gene: -; clone size: few; J gene: TRBJ1-4; CDR3 protein: CASSQPASEKLFF; CDR3 DNA: TGTGCCAGTAGTCAGCCAGCAAGTGAAAAACTGTTTTTT
V gene: TRBV28; D gene: TRBD1; clone size: -; J gene: TRBJ2-7; CDR3 protein: CASTETGTNYEQYF; CDR3 DNA: TGTGCCAGCACCGAGACAGGGACGAACTACGAGCAGTACTTC
V gene: TRBV2; D gene: TRBD2; clone size: once; J gene: TRBJ2-5; CDR3 protein: CASSGGGRAETQYF; CDR3 DNA: TGTGCCAGCAGTGGGGGAGGGCGCGCAGAGACCCAGTACTTC
V gene: TRBV7-3; D gene: -; clone size: -; J gene: TRBJ2-2; CDR3 protein: CASSPKSGANTGELFF; CDR3 DNA: TGTGCCAGCAGCCCTAAATCGGGGGCGAACACCGGGGAGCTGTTTTTT
V gene: TRBV2; D gene: -; clone size: -; J gene: TRBJ1-5; CDR3 protein: CASSVNGRQVYQPQHF; CDR3 DNA: TGTGCCAGCAGTGTCAATGGGCGACAGGTCTATCAGCCCCAGCATTTT
V gene: TRBV7-3; D gene: -; clone size: -; J gene: TRBJ2-5; CDR3 protein: CASSQGGLEETQYF; CDR3 DNA: TGTGCCAGCAGCCAGGGGGGGTTGGAAGAGACCCAGTACTTC
V gene: TRBV7-2; D gene: -; clone size: -; J gene: TRBJ2-5; CDR3 protein: CASSHGWETQYF; CDR3 DNA: TGTGCCAGCAGCCACGGGTGGGAGACCCAGTACTTC
V gene: TRBV9; D gene: -; clone size: -; J gene: TRBJ2-1; CDR3 protein: CASSVPPAPDEQFF; CDR3 DNA: TGTGCCAGCAGCGTACCCCCGGCGCCCGATGAGCAGTTCTTC
V gene: TRBV18; D gene: TRBD1; clone size: -; J gene: TRBJ2-5; CDR3 protein: CASSPQTGPQETQYF; CDR3 DNA: TGTGCCAGCTCACCACAGACAGGGCCTCAAGAGACCCAGTACTTC
V gene: TRBV30; D gene: -; clone size: -; J gene: TRBJ2-7; CDR3 protein: CAWSVQGGVRRYEQYF; CDR3 DNA: TGTGCCTGGAGTGTACAAGGGGGGGTTCGACGCTACGAGCAGTACTTC
V gene: TRBV6-1; D gene: -; clone size: -; J gene: TRBJ2-7; CDR3 protein: CASRGLHIKQYF; CDR3 DNA: TGTGCCAGCAGAGGACTGCATATAAAGCAGTACTTC
V gene: TRBV21-1; D gene: -; clone size: -; J gene: TRBJ1-6; CDR3 protein: CASSKEPFGNSPLHF; CDR3 DNA: TGTGCCAGCAGCAAAGAACCTTTCGGGAATTCACCCCTCCACTTT
V gene: TRBV5-4; D gene: -; clone size: -; J gene: TRBJ2-2; CDR3 protein: CASSPMGTLHTGELFF; CDR3 DNA: TGTGCCAGCAGCCCGATGGGGACTCTTCACACCGGGGAGCTGTTTTTT
V gene: TRBV15; D gene: -; clone size: -; J gene: TRBJ2-5; CDR3 protein: CATSRAGQGLRETQYF; CDR3 DNA: TGTGCCACCAGCAGGGCCGGGCAGGGGCTGAGAGAGACCCAGTACTTC
V gene: TRBV28; D gene: -; clone size: -; J gene: TRBJ1-2; CDR3 protein: CASSFYWGAPSDGYTF; CDR3 DNA: TGTGCCAGCAGTTTTTATTGGGGGGCCCCTTCGGATGGCTACACCTTC
V gene: TRBV6-1; D gene: TRBD1; clone size: -; J gene: TRBJ2-7; CDR3 protein: CASSFLTGGSVEQYF; CDR3 DNA: TGTGCCAGCAGTTTCTTGACAGGGGGCTCGGTGGAGCAGTACTTC
V gene: TRBV5-3; D gene: TRBD1; clone size: -; J gene: TRBJ1-6; CDR3 protein: CARSVGGYRDRGRRHYNSPLHF; CDR3 DNA: TGTGCCAGAAGCGTGGGGGGCTACCGGGACAGGGGTAGGAGGCACTATAATTCACCCCTCCACTTT
V gene: TRBV6-6; D gene: TRBD2; clone size: -; J gene: TRBJ2-7; CDR3 protein: CASSPGLAGASAYF; CDR3 DNA: TGTGCCAGCAGCCCGGGACTAGCGGGGGCCTCCGCGTACTTC
V gene: TRBV5-8; D gene: -; clone size: -; J gene: TRBJ2-3; CDR3 protein: CASSLQMTDTQYF; CDR3 DNA: TGTGCCAGCAGCCTCCAGATGACAGATACGCAGTATTTT
V gene: TRBV5-4; D gene: -; clone size: -; J gene: TRBJ1-6; CDR3 protein: CASSLEGEGLNSPLHF; CDR3 DNA: TGTGCCAGCAGCTTGGAGGGGGAGGGATTAAATTCACCCCTCCACTTT